The 29 T cell receptor beta chains listed next were all sequenced from one sample in a study of blood T cell repertoires in COVID-19. Clones were sequenced by immunoSEQ multiplex PCR, and TCRdb holds only the in-frame ones, with some missing. Among roughly 230,000 clones listed, around 88% were seen once. Sample: peripheral blood. The receptors originated from a man aged 35 to 55 with active or convalescent COVID-19.

J is TRBJ2-1 and V is TRBV21-1; TRBD2, the table's D call, was not compared with the DNA. TRBV21-1 is classified as a pseudogene. The CDR3 totals 18 residues. CDR3 loop: CASSKPGTSGTSANEQFF. The CDR3 nucleotides read TGTGCCAGCAGCAAGCCCGGGACTAGCGGGACATCGGCCAATGAGCAGTTCTTC.

The chain has TRBV24-1 and TRBJ2-5; TRBD1 agrees at 9 bases. CDR1 and CDR2 from the germline V gene are KGHDR and SFDVKD. The length of the CDR3 is 16 residues. Trimming cost V 2 bases and J 4 bases; bases outside gene matches: 7. The CDR3 spells CATSDSPMTGGETQYF. For the CDR3, the DNA is TGTGCCACCAGTGATTCCCCTATGACAGGGGGAGAGACCCAGTACTTC.

This chain joins TRBV5-4 and TRBJ2-3; D might be TRBD2 (6 bases). This CDR3 spans 15 amino acids. Germline lookup yields CDR1 SGHNT and CDR2 YYREEE (reference sequence). V was cut by 4 bases and J by 2 bases, with 14 bases left in between. In DNA form, the CDR3 reads TGTGCCAGCAGCGCTTGGGGGGTTACCACAGATACGCAGTATTTT. This translates into CASSAWGVTTDTQYF.

This rearrangement joins TRBV11-3 to TRBJ2-5; perhaps TRBD1 as D (6 bases). The CDR3 has 13 residues. Trimming stripped 10 bases from V and 0 bases from J, with 12 bases between. CDR1 and CDR2 (germline): SGHNT, YENEEA. This CDR3 is CATQRDNQETQYF. The CDR3 nucleotides are TGTGCCACCCAGAGGGACAACCAAGAGACCCAGTACTTC.

This clone has a handful of counts. The chain couples TRBV28 to TRBJ1-4, with 7 bases matching TRBD1. The trim removed 5 bases at V and 7 bases at J, leaving 10 bases unmatched. From germline, CDR1 is MDHEN and CDR2 SYDVKM. This CDR3 has 15 residues. The chain's CDR3 is CASSITRDSGEKLFF. The CDR3 DNA sequence: TGTGCCAGCAGTATAACCCGGGACAGCGGTGAAAAACTGTTTTTT.

The chain recombines TRBV6-2 or TRBV6-3 with TRBJ1-1; D is ambiguous. The CDR3 has 16 residues. Trimming shortened V by 4 bases and J by 4 bases, and 19 bases separated the two germline ends. Germline CDR1 and CDR2: MNHEY and SVGEGT. This CDR3 reads CASSFHRLSEGTEAFF. CDR3 nucleotide sequence: TGTGCCAGCAGTTTCCACAGACTGAGCGAGGGCACTGAAGCTTTCTTT.

The rearrangement joins TRBV7-8 to TRBJ1-2; 7 bases map to TRBD1. The CDR3 covers 13 residues. Germline assignment: CDR1 SGHVS and CDR2 FQNEAQ. V was clipped by 6 bases and J by 7 bases; unmatched bases: 8. The CDR3 protein is CASRGDRALGYTF. The DNA for the CDR3 is TGTGCCAGCAGAGGCGACAGGGCCCTTGGCTACACCTTC.

This clone has a single count. The rearrangement links TRBV9 to TRBJ2-7, with 9 nucleotides matching TRBD2. CDR3 length: 14 residues. Germline CDR1 is SGDLS and CDR2 is YYNGEE. V was clipped by 4 bases and J by 4 bases; unmatched bases: 6. The CDR3 here is CASSPTSGRYEQYF. CDR3 nucleotide sequence: TGTGCCAGCAGCCCCACTAGCGGGCGTTACGAGCAGTACTTC.

This sequence joins TRBV7-2 and TRBJ1-2; the D is unclear. The V gene's germline CDR1 is SGHTA and CDR2 FQGNSA. The ends were cut back, 0 bases at V and 4 bases at J, with 12 bases in the middle. The CDR3 consists of 15 residues. In DNA, the CDR3 is TGTGCCAGCAGCTTAGCGGACGGGAACACCTATGGCTACACCTTC. It translates to CASSLADGNTYGYTF. Variable domain in full (rest from reference TRBV7-2 and TRBJ1-2): GAGVSQSPSNKVTEKGKDVELRCDPISGHTALYWYRQSLGQGLEFLIYFQGNSAPDKSGLPSDRFSAERTGGSVSTLTIQRTQQEDSAVYLCASSLADGNTYGYTFGSGTRLTVV.

Here the CDR3 DNA reads TGCGCCAGCAGCCAAGGTGGGGGGACCTCTGGAAACACCATATATTTT. Protein: CASSQGGGTSGNTIYF. The chain couples TRBV4-3 to TRBJ1-3; the D gene is possibly TRBD1 (5 bases). The V end was cut by 1 base, the J end by 0 bases, with 10 bases between. The CDR3 is made up of 16 amino acids. Germline assignment: CDR1 LGHNA and CDR2 YSLEER.

The chain combines TRBV18 with TRBJ2-3, with 9 bases lining up with TRBD2. CDR1 is KGHSH and CDR2 is LQKENI in the germline V gene. The trim removed 6 bases at V and 2 bases at J, leaving 6 bases unmatched. The CDR3 consists of 15 residues. As DNA, the CDR3 is TGTGCCAGCTCGCCTAGCGGGGATCCCACAGATACGCAGTATTTT. It translates to CASSPSGDPTDTQYF.

This clone has just a few counts. This chain uses TRBV27 with TRBJ1-1; D is possibly TRBD1 (6 bases). The ends were cut back, 2 bases at V and 6 bases at J, with 13 bases in the middle. Germline loops: CDR1 MNHEY, CDR2 SMNVEV (reference sequence). The CDR3 is 14 amino acids. The CDR3 sequence: CASSLEVGGAEAFF. The DNA for the CDR3 is TGTGCCAGCAGTTTAGAGGTTGGGGGCGCTGAAGCTTTCTTT.

The chain's CDR3 is CASSLRRLNSPLHF. CDR3 nucleotide sequence: TGTGCCAGCAGCTTGAGGAGGTTAAATTCACCCCTCCACTTT. The rearrangement links TRBV7-2 to TRBJ1-6; D gene unclear. Germline V gene data show CDR1 as SGHTA and CDR2 as FQGNSA. With 3 bases removed from V and 7 bases from J, the gap between germline ends came to 10 bases. The CDR3 extends over 14 amino acids.

The J gene is TRBJ2-1, the V gene TRBV18; a weak D match, TRBD2 (5 bases). This CDR3 contains 11 residues. The germline gives CDR1 KGHSH, CDR2 LQKENI. Deletions cut 3 bases from V and 13 bases from J, with 10 bases between. The CDR3 nucleotides read TGTGCCAGCTCACCCGGGGTACCCCAGTTCTTC. Translated, it gives CASSPGVPQFF.

V and J are TRBV3-1 (or the pseudogene TRBV3-2) and TRBJ2-3; D is unresolved. CDR3 length: 15 residues. The V end lost 6 bases, the J end lost 2 bases, and 15 bases lay between the germline ends. CDR1 LGHDT and CDR2 YNNKEL come from the germline V gene (reference sequence). CDR3 residues: CASRQTPAVTDTQYF. Here the CDR3 DNA reads TGTGCCAGCAGACAGACCCCAGCCGTCACAGATACGCAGTATTTT.

The V call is TRBV6-4, the J call TRBJ2-2; D gene uncertain. There are 13 residues in the CDR3. Trimming stripped 11 bases from V and 0 bases from J, with 10 bases between. Germline values: CDR1 MRHNA, CDR2 SNTAGT. CDR3 in amino acids: CAAKEPNTGELFF. The CDR3 DNA follows: TGTGCCGCCAAAGAGCCGAACACCGGGGAGCTGTTTTTT.

This clone was seen only a few times. V gene TRBV9 combines with J gene TRBJ1-4, with D unresolved. The CDR3 sequence is 15 residues long. Trimming took 2 bases from V and 0 from J, leaving 8 bases between them. The germline CDR1 and CDR2 sequences are SGDLS and YYNGEE. CDR3 loop: CASSVGGSTNEKLFF. Here the CDR3 DNA reads TGTGCCAGCAGCGTCGGCGGCTCAACTAATGAAAAACTGTTTTTT.

This clone has a single count. The rearrangement joins TRBV5-5 to TRBJ2-7; TRBD2 matches at 7 bases. The junction had 9 bases not matched to a gene; V was cut back by 4 bases and J by 2 bases. This CDR3 spans 15 amino acids. Per the germline V gene, CDR1 is SGHKS and CDR2 is YYEKEE (reference sequence). The CDR3 nucleotides are TGTGCCAGCAGCAGCGCGGGGGTCAGTACCTACGAGCAGTACTTC. Translated, it gives CASSSAGVSTYEQYF.

This clone was recorded only once. This chain links TRBV5-3 with TRBJ2-1; D is perhaps TRBD2 (5 bases). TRBV5-3 is an ORF; its function is uncertain. V shed 0 bases and J shed 0 bases, with 7 bases lying between them. CDR3 length equals 15 residues. CDR3 in amino acids: CARSLAGSSYNEQFF. In DNA form, the CDR3 reads TGTGCCAGAAGCTTGGCGGGGAGCTCCTACAATGAGCAGTTCTTC.

The V call is TRBV24-1, the J call TRBJ2-3; TRBD2 is a possible D gene (7 bases). Trimming took 9 bases from V and 13 from J, leaving 16 bases between them. The CDR3 is 11 amino acids. Germline-derived CDR1 and CDR2 are KGHDR and SFDVKD. CDR3 coding DNA: TGTGCCACCCCTCTTAAGGGGGGGGAGTATTTT. Translated, it gives CATPLKGGEYF.

This chain joins TRBV6-1 and TRBJ1-5; D remains ambiguous. The CDR3 is made up of 19 amino acids. V lost 2 bases and J lost 2, with 22 bases in between. CDR1 MNHNS and CDR2 SASEGT come from the germline V gene. The CDR3 DNA reads TGTGCCAGCAGTGAACGGGAGAGCTTGGCACTGAATGGCAATCAGCCCCAGCATTTT. Translation: CASSERESLALNGNQPQHF.

The chain couples TRBV29-1 to TRBJ2-5, with 11 bases lining up with TRBD2. V was pared by 2 bases and J by 5 bases, with 22 bases of the junction left unmatched. Germline values: CDR1 SQVTM, CDR2 ANQGSEA. The CDR3 loop spans 20 amino acids. CDR3 sequence (DNA): TGCAGCGTTGAATCCACAGGGGAGATAGCGGGAGGGTCTCCCCCGGAGACCCAGTACTTC. Translation: CSVESTGEIAGGSPPETQYF.

This chain connects TRBV2 to TRBJ2-1, with a possible D match to TRBD2 (7 bases). The germline V and J ends were trimmed by 2 bases and 6 bases, with 14 bases remaining between them. Per germline, CDR1 SNHLY and CDR2 FYNNEI. The CDR3 spans 15 residues. The CDR3 bases are TGTGCCAGCAGTGAATTGGGGGAGGGGGGCAATGAGCAGTTCTTC. This codes for CASSELGEGGNEQFF.

CDR3 DNA: TGTGCCAGCTCCACAGGGGGAAGAAACACCATATATTTT. Its protein is CASSTGGRNTIYF. The chain joins TRBV18 to TRBJ1-3; 8 nucleotides match TRBD1. V trimming: 6 bases; J trimming: 5 bases; junction bases outside the gene matches: 3. The CDR3 contains 13 residues. The germline CDR1 and CDR2 sequences are KGHSH and LQKENI.

The chain has TRBV27 and TRBJ2-3; the D gene is possibly TRBD1 (5 bases). V gave up 5 bases and J gave up 4 bases, with 16 bases separating them. This CDR3 spans 15 amino acids. Looked up from germline, CDR1 is MNHEY and CDR2 is SMNVEV (reference sequence). In DNA, the CDR3 is TGTGCCAGCAGTCGACGGACAAATCGGCCAGATACGCAGTATTTT. Protein: CASSRRTNRPDTQYF.

The chain recombines TRBV11-2 with TRBJ2-7, with 9 positions matching TRBD1. CDR1 and CDR2 (germline): SGHAT, FQNNGV. The CDR3 covers 15 residues. J gave up 5 bases and V 3 bases, and 8 bases lay outside the gene matches. Written as DNA, the CDR3 is TGTGCCAGCAGCTTGATCCTCGGGACAGGGAACGAGCAGTACTTC. Residues: CASSLILGTGNEQYF.

The rearrangement uses TRBV6-2 or TRBV6-3 and TRBJ1-2; possibly TRBD1 for D (6 bases). V was trimmed by 6 bases and J by 4 bases, leaving 15 bases between them. CDR3 length: 14 residues. Per germline, CDR1 MNHEY and CDR2 SVGEGT. The CDR3 is CASSWDMPSYGYTF. CDR3 bases: TGTGCCAGCAGCTGGGACATGCCAAGCTATGGCTACACCTTC.

A few counts support this clone. The chain carries TRBV7-2 and TRBJ2-5, with D hard to call. The CDR3 covers 13 residues. Germline assignment: CDR1 SGHTA and CDR2 FQGNSA. Between the trimmed V and J ends, which lost 0 bases and 2 bases, there was a span of 4 bases. For the CDR3, the DNA is TGTGCCAGCAGCTTAGCTAGTCAAGAGACCCAGTACTTC. Translating it yields CASSLASQETQYF.

The genes are TRBV5-1 and TRBJ2-1; the D is unclear. The CDR3 is made up of 13 amino acids. Deletions cut 2 bases from V and 6 bases from J, with 9 bases between. Germline CDR1 is SGHRS and CDR2 is YFSETQ. CDR3 sequence: CASSLVGSNEQFF. CDR3 nucleotide sequence: TGCGCCAGCAGCTTAGTTGGCTCCAATGAGCAGTTCTTC.